This is a list of T cell receptor beta chains from one sample in a study of T cell changes during pregnancy in multiple sclerosis. Generated by immunoSEQ multiplex PCR, the TCRdb table keeps only in-frame clones and is missing some. The sample yields 70,000 to 95,000 clones, about 93% seen once. The sequencing used peripheral blood, collected in the first trimester of pregnancy. These receptors originate from a female donor with multiple sclerosis, enrolled in a pregnancy study. The CDR3 runs from the conserved cysteine through the conserved F or W. The D gene is left open where the match is weak.

V	J	D	CDR3
TRBV5-1	TRBJ1-6	NA	CASSLGRATGNSPLHF
TRBV14	TRBJ2-7	NA	CASSQNLIQYEQYF
TRBV7-8	TRBJ1-1	TRBD1	CASSLLGQGDTEAFF
TRBV4-1	TRBJ2-5	TRBD2	CASSQRGTSGENQETQYF
TRBV29-1	TRBJ1-1	TRBD1	CSVDLTGAPRVAEAFF
TRBV7-2	TRBJ2-5	TRBD2	CASSLGGSGGAETQYF
TRBV25-1	TRBJ2-5	NA	CASSERKGAEETQYF
TRBV25-1	TRBJ2-2	NA	CASSELGGGTGELFF
TRBV10-2	TRBJ2-7	TRBD2	CASNNGGGYEQYF
TRBV6-5	TRBJ2-7	NA	CASSRDRQGGEQYF
TRBV10-3	TRBJ1-1	NA	CASGEASTEAFF
TRBV4-1	TRBJ2-3	TRBD2	CASSQDSRTSGDTDTQYF
TRBV7-2	TRBJ2-1	TRBD2	CASSTRVLAGGPLNEQFF
TRBV6-5	TRBJ1-4	NA	CASSSSPREKLFF
TRBV5-5	TRBJ2-7	NA	CASSLDRTSAYEQYF
TRBV11-2	TRBJ1-6	NA	CASSPVGGSIGSPLHF
TRBV12-5	TRBJ1-1	NA	CASGFFVEGGDGTHTEAFF
TRBV7-6	TRBJ2-3	TRBD2	CASSLYAGRTDTQYF
TRBV30	TRBJ1-5	TRBD1	CAWSTGGDQPQHF
TRBV2	TRBJ2-1	TRBD2	CASSDSGGAHNEQFF
TRBV6-1	TRBJ1-6	NA	CASSQEVGHNSPLHF
TRBV5-1	TRBJ1-1	NA	CASSLRTVGTNTEAFF